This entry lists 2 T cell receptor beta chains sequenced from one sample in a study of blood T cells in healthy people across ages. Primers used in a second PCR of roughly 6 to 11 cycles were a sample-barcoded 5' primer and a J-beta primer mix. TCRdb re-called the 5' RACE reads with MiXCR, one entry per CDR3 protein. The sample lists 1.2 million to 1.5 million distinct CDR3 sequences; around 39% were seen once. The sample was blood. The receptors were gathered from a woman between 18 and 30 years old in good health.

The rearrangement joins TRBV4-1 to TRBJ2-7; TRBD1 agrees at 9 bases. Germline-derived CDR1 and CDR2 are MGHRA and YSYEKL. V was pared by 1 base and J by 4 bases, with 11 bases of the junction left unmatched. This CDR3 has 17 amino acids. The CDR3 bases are TGCGCCAGCAGCCAAGGATCCGGAGGACAGGGGTCATACGAGCAGTACTTC. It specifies CASSQGSGGQGSYEQYF.

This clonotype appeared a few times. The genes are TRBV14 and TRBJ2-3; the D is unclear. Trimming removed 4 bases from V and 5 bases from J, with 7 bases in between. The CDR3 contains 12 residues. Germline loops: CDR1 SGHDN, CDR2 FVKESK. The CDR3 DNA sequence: TGTGCCAGCAGCCTTTATAAAGATACGCAGTATTTT. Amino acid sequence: CASSLYKDTQYF. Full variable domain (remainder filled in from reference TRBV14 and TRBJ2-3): EAGVTQFPSHSVIEKGQTVTLRCDPISGHDNLYWYRRVMGKEIKFLLHFVKESKQDESGMPNNRFLAERTGGTYSTLKVQPAELEDSGVYFCASSLYKDTQYFGPGTRLTVL.